These 31 T cell receptor beta chains share one sample of origin, sequenced in a study of T cell responses to AZD1222 COVID-19 vaccine. Sequencing used immunoSEQ multiplex PCR; TCRdb keeps in-frame clones, though not all of them. The sample lists some 110,000 clones; 70% to 90% were seen once. Sequenced material: peripheral blood, taken on day 0 of MenACWY control vaccination. The receptors originated from an adult in good health.

This chain links TRBV27 with TRBJ2-5; 10 positions match TRBD2. This CDR3 is built from 15 residues. The V segment lost 3 bases and the J segment 4 bases; nucleotides outside the gene matches: 5. CDR1 is MNHEY and CDR2 is SMNVEV in the germline V gene (reference sequence). CDR3 bases: TGTGCCAGCAGTTTCGCCCTAGCGGGGGCAGAGACCCAGTACTTC. Translated, it gives CASSFALAGAETQYF.

V gene TRBV6-6 combines with J gene TRBJ1-1; the D gene is possibly TRBD1 (6 bases). The length of the CDR3 is 12 residues. In germline, CDR1 is MNHNY, CDR2 SVGAGI (reference sequence). Trimming cost V 2 bases and J 8 bases, with 9 bases left between them. CDR3 region: CASSYNREEAFF. The CDR3, as DNA: TGTGCCAGCAGTTACAACAGGGAAGAAGCTTTCTTT.

This clone appeared a single time. The chain carries TRBV6-5 and TRBJ1-1, with TRBD1 as a possible D gene (5 bases). The germline V and J ends were trimmed by 0 bases and 4 bases, with 9 bases remaining between them. Germline loops: CDR1 MNHEY, CDR2 SVGAGI. There are 14 residues in the CDR3. CDR3 in DNA: TGTGCCAGCAGTTACTCATGGGGGGGCACTGAAGCTTTCTTT. Amino acids: CASSYSWGGTEAFF.

This clone was detected only once. The rearrangement links TRBV5-1 to TRBJ1-2; D call uncertain. Germline lookup yields CDR1 SGHRS and CDR2 YFSETQ. Trimming took off 2 bases at V and 0 bases at J, with 2 bases between the two ends. The CDR3 extends over 12 amino acids. CDR3 residues: CASSFSNYGYTF. CDR3 coding DNA: TGCGCCAGCAGCTTTTCTAACTATGGCTACACCTTC.

This clone was counted a single time. The chain carries TRBV7-9 and TRBJ2-7; 8 bases align to TRBD1. From germline, CDR1 is SEHNR and CDR2 FQNEAQ (reference sequence). With V trimmed by 5 bases and J by 4 bases, 7 bases remained unmatched. The CDR3 has 14 amino acids. The CDR3 DNA reads TGTGCCAGCAGCCCCACAGGGGGAGGTTACGAGCAGTACTTC. This encodes CASSPTGGGYEQYF.

The chain has TRBV19 and TRBJ2-6; 9 bases agree with TRBD1. Trimming cost V 5 bases and J 1 base; bases outside gene matches: 6. The CDR3 length is 17 residues. The germline gives CDR1 LNHDA, CDR2 SQIVND (reference sequence). The CDR3 region has the DNA TGTGCCAGTAGTCGATCCGGGACAGGGTCTGGGGCCAACGTCCTGACTTTC. Translated: CASSRSGTGSGANVLTF.

The chain employs TRBV12-3 or TRBV12-4 and TRBJ2-5; the D is unclear. The CDR3 is made up of 13 amino acids. V was cut by 3 bases and J by 0 bases, with 5 bases left in between. CDR3 in amino acids: CASSFTDQETQYF. CDR3 in DNA: TGTGCCAGCAGTTTTACAGACCAAGAGACCCAGTACTTC.

This chain links TRBV2 with TRBJ1-3; D may be TRBD1 (5 bases). V was shortened by 9 bases and J by 0 bases, with 6 bases between the two germline ends. CDR3 size: 12 residues. Germline-derived CDR1 and CDR2 are SNHLY and FYNNEI. The CDR3 protein is CARGVSGNTIYF. In DNA, the CDR3 is TGTGCCAGAGGGGTCTCTGGAAACACCATATATTTT.

V is TRBV5-1 and J is TRBJ1-4, with D possibly being TRBD1 (5 bases). The CDR3 is made up of 12 amino acids. The V gene's germline CDR1 is SGHRS and CDR2 YFSETQ. Trimming removed 4 bases at V and 8 bases at J, with 9 bases between. CDR3 DNA sequence: TGCGCCAGCAGCCTAGACAGCGAAAAACTGTTTTTT. This codes for CASSLDSEKLFF.

The chain combines TRBV20-1 with TRBJ2-7; perhaps D is TRBD1 or TRBD2 (5 bases each). The CDR3 contains 11 residues. In germline, CDR1 is DFQATT, CDR2 SNEGSKA (reference sequence). Trimming shortened V by 3 bases and J by 6 bases, and 9 bases separated the two germline ends. CDR3 bases: TGCAGTGCTAGGATTGGGGGCGAGCAGTACTTC. Its translation: CSARIGGEQYF.

The rearrangement joins TRBV6-5 to TRBJ1-4; TRBD1 might be the D (5 bases). The CDR3 loop spans 15 amino acids. Trimming took off 4 bases at V and 2 bases at J, with 11 bases between the two ends. Germline V gene data show CDR1 as MNHEY and CDR2 as SVGAGI. The CDR3 nucleotides are TGTGCCAGCAGTTCCAACAGGCCCACTAATGAAAAACTGTTTTTT. Protein: CASSSNRPTNEKLFF.

The rearrangement links TRBV5-1 to TRBJ1-2; TRBD1 might be the D (5 bases). Per the germline V gene, CDR1 is SGHRS and CDR2 is YFSETQ. The V and J ends lost 6 bases and 1 base respectively, with 25 bases between them. The CDR3 loop spans 18 amino acids. CDR3 DNA: TGCGCCAGCAAGAGGGTAGGGACCGGCAGACCCCTTAACTATGGCTACACCTTC. This encodes CASKRVGTGRPLNYGYTF.

The CDR3 DNA follows: TGTGCCAGCAGTTACGTGGGGTCGGCCAATCAGCCCCAGCATTTT. Translation gives CASSYVGSANQPQHF. The chain is built from TRBV6-2 or TRBV6-3 and TRBJ1-5; D not certain. CDR3 length: 15 amino acids. Trimming stripped 2 bases from V and 3 bases from J, with 11 bases between. Looked up from germline, CDR1 is MNHEY and CDR2 is SVGEGT.

The J gene is TRBJ2-7, the V gene TRBV10-2, with D possibly TRBD1 on 5 matching bases. The CDR3 consists of 15 residues. Germline CDR1 is WSHSY and CDR2 is SAAADI. With 0 bases removed from V and 0 bases from J, the gap between germline ends came to 9 bases. The CDR3 DNA follows: TGCGCCAGCAGTGAGTCGAACAGGAACTCCTACGAGCAGTACTTC. Its translation: CASSESNRNSYEQYF.

The CDR3 loop is CASTFGGQPGSYEQYF. CDR3 bases: TGCGCCAGCACCTTTGGGGGGCAGCCAGGCAGTTACGAGCAGTACTTC. This chain links TRBV5-1 with TRBJ2-7; D tentatively fits TRBD1 or TRBD2 (6 bases each). The germline gives CDR1 SGHRS, CDR2 YFSETQ. The germline V and J ends were trimmed by 6 bases and 4 bases, with 23 bases remaining between them. The CDR3 has 16 amino acids. Looking up the rest from reference TRBV5-1 and TRBJ2-7 gives the full variable domain: KAGVTQTPRYLIKTRGQQVTLSCSPISGHRSVSWYQQTPGQGLQFLFEYFSETQRNKGNFPGRFSGRQFSNSRSEMNVSTLELGDSALYLCASTFGGQPGSYEQYFGPGTRLTVT.

The chain has TRBV5-6 and TRBJ1-6; 10 bases fit TRBD1. The CDR3 has 18 residues. V shed 0 bases and J 5 bases; nucleotides not matched to a gene: 8. CDR1 and CDR2 (germline): SGHDT, YYEEEE. CDR3 bases: TGTGCCAGCAGCTTGGCCGGAGGGGGGACAGGGGATAATTCACCCCTCCACTTT. Amino acid sequence: CASSLAGGGTGDNSPLHF.

The chain joins TRBV19 to TRBJ1-5; 11 bases map to TRBD1. Trimming removed 1 base from V and 5 bases from J; junction bases left unmatched: 1. CDR3 size: 15 residues. Per germline, CDR1 LNHDA and CDR2 SQIVND (reference sequence). The CDR3 nucleotides are TGTGCCAGTAGTATAGGGACAGGGGGCTATCAGCCCCAGCATTTT. Amino acid sequence: CASSIGTGGYQPQHF.

J is TRBJ2-7 and V is TRBV18; 7 nucleotides align to TRBD1. V lost 1 base to trimming and J lost 6 bases; unmatched junction nucleotides: 9. The germline V gene encodes CDR1 KGHSH and CDR2 LQKENI. This CDR3 region has 15 residues. The CDR3 here is CASSPQGASMGEQYF. CDR3 bases: TGTGCCAGCTCACCACAGGGGGCGTCGATGGGCGAGCAGTACTTC.

The V call is TRBV10-2, the J call TRBJ1-2; maybe TRBD1 (5 bases). Germline loops: CDR1 WSHSY, CDR2 SAAADI. The V end lost 2 bases, the J end lost 1 base, and 8 bases lay between the germline ends. The CDR3 spans 14 residues. For the CDR3, the DNA is TGCGCCAGCAGTGAGCTAGGGGTTAACTATGGCTACACCTTC. It codes for CASSELGVNYGYTF.

This clone was counted only a few times. The rearrangement joins TRBV19 to TRBJ2-2; D might be TRBD1 (5 bases). V lost 5 bases and J 4 bases, leaving 17 bases between the germline ends. The CDR3 extends over 16 amino acids. Germline V CDR1 and CDR2: LNHDA, SQIVND (reference sequence). CDR3 nucleotides: TGTGCCAGTAGTTCCGACAGCCTGCTTACCACCGGGGAGCTGTTTTTT. The encoded protein is CASSSDSLLTTGELFF.

A word on this clone: A junction end diverges from the germline sequence, so it may reflect a read error. This sequence joins TRBV4-2 and TRBJ2-1; 9 bases line up with TRBD2. Per germline, CDR1 LGHNA and CDR2 YNFKEQ. CDR3 length: 16 amino acids. The CDR3 DNA is TGTGCCAGCAGCCAAGCCCTAGCGGGGAATTCCAATCAGCAGTTCTTC. This encodes CASSQALAGNSNQQFF.

V is TRBV19 and J is TRBJ1-5; D is ambiguous. The V end was cut by 5 bases, the J end by 4 bases, with 21 bases between. The CDR3 is made up of 17 amino acids. In germline, CDR1 is LNHDA, CDR2 SQIVND (reference sequence). The CDR3 region is CASSLGGYPVGNQPQHF. The CDR3 DNA sequence: TGTGCCAGTAGTTTGGGCGGGTACCCTGTTGGGAATCAGCCCCAGCATTTT.

The chain couples TRBV7-9 to TRBJ2-3; D is undetermined. Germline assignment: CDR1 SEHNR and CDR2 FQNEAQ (reference sequence). This CDR3 contains 14 residues. Trimming pared 4 bases from V and 2 bases from J, leaving 10 bases between. CDR3 bases: TGTGCCAGCAGCTCGAATTTTCTCACAGATACGCAGTATTTT. Translating it yields CASSSNFLTDTQYF.

CDR3 in amino acids: CASSLTGTGDGYTF. The CDR3 region has the DNA TGTGCCAGCAGTCTTACCGGGACAGGGGATGGCTACACCTTC. This chain uses TRBV2 with TRBJ1-2; 10 bases map to TRBD1. This CDR3 comprises 14 residues. Per the germline V gene, CDR1 is SNHLY and CDR2 is FYNNEI. The J segment lost 6 bases and the V segment lost 5 bases, leaving 6 bases of the junction unmatched.

V usage is TRBV19 and J usage is TRBJ1-1; D remains ambiguous. This CDR3 spans 15 amino acids. The germline V gene has CDR1 LNHDA and CDR2 SQIVND (reference sequence). V was clipped by 1 base and J by 0 bases, with 9 bases between them. Written as DNA, the CDR3 is TGTGCCAGTAGTATAGTCGGGCGTATGAACACTGAAGCTTTCTTT. It codes for CASSIVGRMNTEAFF.

This sequence joins TRBV5-8 and TRBJ1-2, with TRBD1 as a possible D gene (6 bases). The CDR3 covers 15 residues. V was trimmed by 0 bases and J by 4 bases, leaving 13 bases between them. The germline V gene has CDR1 SGHTS and CDR2 YDEGEE. The CDR3 nucleotides are TGTGCCAGCAGCTTGGCGCCAGGGGCCGCCTATGGCTACACCTTC. This translates into CASSLAPGAAYGYTF. The full variable domain, completed using reference TRBV5-8 and TRBJ1-2, is EAGVTQSPTHLIKTRGQQATLRCSPISGHTSVYWYQQALGLGLQFLLWYDEGEERNRGNFPPRFSGRQFPNYSSELNVNALELEDSALYLCASSLAPGAAYGYTFGSGTRLTVV.

In regard to this clone: Mismatch with germline at one junction end may stem from a read error. This rearrangement joins TRBV7-7 to TRBJ2-5; 11 nucleotides match TRBD2. CDR3 length: 13 residues. Germline loops: CDR1 SSHAT, CDR2 FNYEAQ (reference sequence). This chain's CDR3 is CASSLAGGETQYF. In DNA form, the CDR3 reads TGTGCTAGCAGCTTAGCGGGGGGGGAGACCCAGTACTTC.

This clone was counted a few times. The chain combines TRBV3-1 (or the pseudogene TRBV3-2) with TRBJ1-5; D uncertain. Trimming took off 3 bases at V and 4 bases at J, with 7 bases between the two ends. The germline CDR1 and CDR2 sequences are LGHDT and YNNKEL (reference sequence). The CDR3 runs to 13 residues. The CDR3 sequence is CASSQMMNQPQHF. The CDR3 nucleotides are TGTGCCAGCAGCCAGATGATGAATCAGCCCCAGCATTTT.

The chain recombines TRBV7-9 with TRBJ1-3; no reliable D call. The CDR3 contains 16 residues. Trimming cost V 5 bases and J 4 bases, with 18 bases left between them. Looked up from germline, CDR1 is SEHNR and CDR2 is FQNEAQ (reference sequence). CDR3 region: CASSPAVSLDGNTIYF. The CDR3 DNA sequence: TGTGCCAGCAGCCCGGCAGTATCCCTGGACGGAAACACCATATATTTT. Using reference TRBV7-9 and TRBJ1-3 for the parts outside the CDR3, the full variable domain is DTGVSQNPRHKITKRGQNVTFRCDPISEHNRLYWYRQTLGQGPEFLTYFQNEAQLEKSRLLSDRFSAERPKGSFSTLEIQRTEQGDSAMYLCASSPAVSLDGNTIYFGEGSWLTVV.

The chain recombines TRBV5-8 with TRBJ2-3, with D uncertain. The CDR3 covers 17 residues. V lost 4 bases and J lost 2, with 20 bases in between. Per the germline V gene, CDR1 is SGHTS and CDR2 is YDEGEE. The CDR3 reads CASSDRTVPRLTDTQYF. The CDR3 bases are TGTGCCAGCAGCGATCGAACAGTGCCGAGACTCACAGATACGCAGTATTTT.

The V call is TRBV19, the J call TRBJ2-7; unclear D gene. Trimming pared 2 bases from V and 5 bases from J, leaving 4 bases between. The CDR3 covers 11 residues. The germline V gene encodes CDR1 LNHDA and CDR2 SQIVND (reference sequence). CDR3 protein: CASSIKHEQYF. The CDR3 DNA reads as TGTGCCAGTAGTATAAAGCACGAGCAGTACTTC.